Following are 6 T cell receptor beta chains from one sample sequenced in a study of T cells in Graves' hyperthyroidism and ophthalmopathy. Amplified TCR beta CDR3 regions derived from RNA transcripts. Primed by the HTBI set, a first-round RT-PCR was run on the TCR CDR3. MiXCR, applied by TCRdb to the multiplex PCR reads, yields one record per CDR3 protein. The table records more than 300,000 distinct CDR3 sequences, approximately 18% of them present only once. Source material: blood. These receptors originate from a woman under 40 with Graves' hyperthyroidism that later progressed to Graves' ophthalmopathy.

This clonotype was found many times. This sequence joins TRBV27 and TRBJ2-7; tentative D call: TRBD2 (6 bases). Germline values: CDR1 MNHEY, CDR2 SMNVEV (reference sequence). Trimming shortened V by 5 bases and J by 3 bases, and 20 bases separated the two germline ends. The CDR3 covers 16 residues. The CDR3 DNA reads TGTGCCAGCAGTCTCAGGTCGGGGGAGTCCCACTACGAGCAGTACTTC. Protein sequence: CASSLRSGESHYEQYF.

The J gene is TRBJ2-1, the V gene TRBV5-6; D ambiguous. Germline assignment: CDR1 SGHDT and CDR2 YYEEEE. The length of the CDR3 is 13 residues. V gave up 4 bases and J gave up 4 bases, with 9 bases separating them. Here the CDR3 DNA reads TGTGCCAGCAGCCATCTCCTATACAATGAGCAGTTCTTC. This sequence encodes CASSHLLYNEQFF.

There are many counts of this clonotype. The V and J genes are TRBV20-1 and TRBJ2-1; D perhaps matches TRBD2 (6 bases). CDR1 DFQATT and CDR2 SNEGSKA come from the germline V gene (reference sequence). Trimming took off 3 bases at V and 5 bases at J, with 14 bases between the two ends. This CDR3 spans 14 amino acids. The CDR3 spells CSASGDFGHNEQFF. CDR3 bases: TGCAGTGCTAGTGGGGACTTTGGGCACAATGAGCAGTTCTTC.

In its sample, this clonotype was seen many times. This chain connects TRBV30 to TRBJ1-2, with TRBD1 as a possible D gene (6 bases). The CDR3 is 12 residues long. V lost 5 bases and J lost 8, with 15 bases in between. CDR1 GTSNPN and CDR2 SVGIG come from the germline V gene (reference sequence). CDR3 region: CAWRTGLKGYTF. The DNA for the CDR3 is TGTGCCTGGCGAACAGGGTTGAAGGGCTACACCTTC.

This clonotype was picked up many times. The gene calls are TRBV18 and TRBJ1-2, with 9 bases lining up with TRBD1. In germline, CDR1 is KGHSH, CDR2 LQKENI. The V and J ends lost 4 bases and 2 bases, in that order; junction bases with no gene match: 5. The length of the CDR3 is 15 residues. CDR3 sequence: CASSQGTGTNYGYTF. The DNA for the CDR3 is TGTGCCAGCTCACAGGGGACAGGGACGAACTATGGCTACACCTTC. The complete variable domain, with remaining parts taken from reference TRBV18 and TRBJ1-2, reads NAGVMQNPRHLVRRRGQEARLRCSPMKGHSHVYWYRQLPEEGLKFMVYLQKENIIDESGMPKERFSAEFPKEGPSILRIQQVVRGDSAAYFCASSQGTGTNYGYTFGSGTRLTVV.

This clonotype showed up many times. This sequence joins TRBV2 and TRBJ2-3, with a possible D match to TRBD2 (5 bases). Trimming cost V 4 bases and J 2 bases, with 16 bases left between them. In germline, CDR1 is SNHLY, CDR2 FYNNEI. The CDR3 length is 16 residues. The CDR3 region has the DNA TGTGCCAGCAGTGCTGAGAGAAGCGGTTACACAGATACGCAGTATTTT. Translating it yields CASSAERSGYTDTQYF. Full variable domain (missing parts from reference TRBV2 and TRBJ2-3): EPEVTQTPSHQVTQMGQEVILRCVPISNHLYFYWYRQILGQKVEFLVSFYNNEISEKSEIFDDQFSVERPDGSNFTLKIRSTKLEDSAMYFCASSAERSGYTDTQYFGPGTRLTVL.